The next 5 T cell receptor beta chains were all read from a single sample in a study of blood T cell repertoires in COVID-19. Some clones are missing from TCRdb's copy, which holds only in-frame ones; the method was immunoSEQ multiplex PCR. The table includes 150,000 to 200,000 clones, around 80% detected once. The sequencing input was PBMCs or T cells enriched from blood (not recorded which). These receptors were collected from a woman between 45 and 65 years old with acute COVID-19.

As DNA, the CDR3 is TGTGCCTGGAGTGGGGTCGGGAAGTACAATGAGCAGTTCTTC. Translated: CAWSGVGKYNEQFF. The chain has TRBV30 and TRBJ2-1; maybe TRBD2 (5 bases). The germline gives CDR1 GTSNPN, CDR2 SVGIG (reference sequence). The CDR3 is made up of 14 amino acids. Trimming stripped 1 base from V and 4 bases from J, with 11 bases between.

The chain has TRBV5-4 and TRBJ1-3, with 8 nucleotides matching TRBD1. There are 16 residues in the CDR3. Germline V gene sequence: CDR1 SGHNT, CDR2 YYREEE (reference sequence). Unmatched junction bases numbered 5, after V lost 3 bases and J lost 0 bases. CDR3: CASSSWTGRSGNTIYF. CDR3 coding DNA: TGTGCCAGCAGCTCATGGACAGGGCGCTCTGGAAACACCATATATTTT.

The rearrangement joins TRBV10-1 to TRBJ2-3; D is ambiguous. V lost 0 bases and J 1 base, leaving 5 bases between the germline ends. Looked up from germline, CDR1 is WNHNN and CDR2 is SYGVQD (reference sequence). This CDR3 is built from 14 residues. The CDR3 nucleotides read TGCGCCAGCAGTGAGTCCACGGGCACAGATACGCAGTATTTT. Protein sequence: CASSESTGTDTQYF.

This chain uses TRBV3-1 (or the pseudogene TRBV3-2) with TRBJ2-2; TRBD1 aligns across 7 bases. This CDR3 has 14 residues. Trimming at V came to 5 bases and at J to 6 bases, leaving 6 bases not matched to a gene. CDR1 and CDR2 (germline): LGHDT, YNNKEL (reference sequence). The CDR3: CASSLGQNAGELFF. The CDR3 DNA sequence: TGTGCCAGCAGCTTGGGACAGAATGCCGGGGAGCTGTTTTTT.

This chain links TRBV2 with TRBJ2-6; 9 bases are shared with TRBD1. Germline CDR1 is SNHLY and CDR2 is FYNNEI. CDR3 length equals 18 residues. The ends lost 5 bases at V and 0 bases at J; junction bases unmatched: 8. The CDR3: CASSPRTGALSGANVLTF. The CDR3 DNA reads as TGTGCCAGCAGTCCCAGGACAGGGGCGCTCTCTGGGGCCAACGTCCTGACTTTC.